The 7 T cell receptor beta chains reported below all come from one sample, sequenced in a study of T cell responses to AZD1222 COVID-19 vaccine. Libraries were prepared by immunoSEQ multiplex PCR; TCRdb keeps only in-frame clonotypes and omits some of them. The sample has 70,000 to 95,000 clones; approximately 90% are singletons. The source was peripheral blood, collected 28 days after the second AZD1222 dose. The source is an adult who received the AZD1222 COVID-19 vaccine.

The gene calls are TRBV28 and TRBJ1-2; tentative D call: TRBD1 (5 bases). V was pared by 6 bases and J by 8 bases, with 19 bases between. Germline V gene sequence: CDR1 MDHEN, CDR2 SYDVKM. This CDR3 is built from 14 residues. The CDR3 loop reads CASRREARVEGYTF. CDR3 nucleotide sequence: TGTGCCAGCAGACGCGAAGCCAGGGTTGAAGGCTACACCTTC.

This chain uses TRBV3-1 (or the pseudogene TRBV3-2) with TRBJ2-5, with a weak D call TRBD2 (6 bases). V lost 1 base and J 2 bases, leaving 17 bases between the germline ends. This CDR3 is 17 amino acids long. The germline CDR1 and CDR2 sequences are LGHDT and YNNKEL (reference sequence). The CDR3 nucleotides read TGTGCCAGCAGCCAAGTTCTGTTCGTAGCGGCTCAAGAGACCCAGTACTTC. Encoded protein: CASSQVLFVAAQETQYF.

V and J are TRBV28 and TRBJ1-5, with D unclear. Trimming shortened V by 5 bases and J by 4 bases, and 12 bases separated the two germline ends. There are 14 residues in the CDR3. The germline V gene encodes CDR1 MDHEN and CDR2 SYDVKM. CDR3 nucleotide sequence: TGTGCCAGCAGTCCTCCGGGATCAAATCAGCCCCAGCATTTT. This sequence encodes CASSPPGSNQPQHF.

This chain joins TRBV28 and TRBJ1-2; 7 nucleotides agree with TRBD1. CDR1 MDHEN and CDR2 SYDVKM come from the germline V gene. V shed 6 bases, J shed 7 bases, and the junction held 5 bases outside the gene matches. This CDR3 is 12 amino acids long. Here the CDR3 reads CASRDRAGGYTF. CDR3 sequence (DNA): TGTGCCAGCAGAGACAGGGCCGGTGGCTACACCTTC.

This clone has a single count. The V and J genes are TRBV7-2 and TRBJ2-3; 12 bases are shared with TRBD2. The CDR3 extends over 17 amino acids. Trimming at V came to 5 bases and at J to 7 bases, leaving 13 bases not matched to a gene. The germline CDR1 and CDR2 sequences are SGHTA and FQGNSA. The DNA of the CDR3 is TGTGCCAGCAGCCTCAGACTAGCGGGGGTAGTTGGTAATACGCAGTATTTT. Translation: CASSLRLAGVVGNTQYF.

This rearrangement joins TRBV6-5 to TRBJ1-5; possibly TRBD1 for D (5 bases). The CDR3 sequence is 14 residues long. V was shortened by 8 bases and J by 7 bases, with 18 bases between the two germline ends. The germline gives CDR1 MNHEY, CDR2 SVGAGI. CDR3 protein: CASLDSLQGQPQHF. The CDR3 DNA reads TGTGCCAGCCTAGACTCACTTCAGGGACAGCCCCAGCATTTT.

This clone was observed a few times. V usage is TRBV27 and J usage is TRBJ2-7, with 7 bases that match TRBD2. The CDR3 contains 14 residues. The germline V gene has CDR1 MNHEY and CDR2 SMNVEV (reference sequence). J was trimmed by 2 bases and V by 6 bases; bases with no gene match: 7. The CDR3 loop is CASRGGRSAYEQYF. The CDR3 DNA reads TGTGCCAGCAGGGGCGGGAGAAGCGCCTACGAGCAGTACTTC.